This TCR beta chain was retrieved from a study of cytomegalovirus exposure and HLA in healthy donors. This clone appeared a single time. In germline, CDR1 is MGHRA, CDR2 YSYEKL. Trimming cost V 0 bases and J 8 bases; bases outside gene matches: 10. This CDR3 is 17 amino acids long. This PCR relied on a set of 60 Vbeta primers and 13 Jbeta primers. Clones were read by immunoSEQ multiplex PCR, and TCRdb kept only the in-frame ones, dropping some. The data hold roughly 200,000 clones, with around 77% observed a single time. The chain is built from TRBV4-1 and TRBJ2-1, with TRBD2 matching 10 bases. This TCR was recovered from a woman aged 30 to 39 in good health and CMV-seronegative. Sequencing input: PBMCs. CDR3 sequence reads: CASSQDQGLADTDEQFF. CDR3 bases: TGCGCCAGCAGCCAAGACCAAGGACTAGCGGATACTGATGAGCAGTTCTTC.